This T cell receptor (beta chain) was profiled in a study of shared clonotypes between healthy human individuals. Whole-study context: In total, the donors were two women and a few men aged 18 to 49.

Assay: immunoSEQ multiplex PCR; the TCRdb copy retains only in-frame clones and omits some. The table has about half a million clones, about 85% seen once; the top ten hold approximately 11%. The trim removed 0 bases at V and 5 bases at J, leaving 6 bases unmatched. CDR3 length equals 16 residues. In germline, CDR1 is SEHNR, CDR2 FQNEAQ (reference sequence). All donors were healthy HIV-negative adults lacking recent acute infections or vaccinations. This sequence joins TRBV7-9 and TRBJ2-5; 10 nucleotides align to TRBD2. Input material: PBMCs. The clonotype was recovered from a middle-aged woman in good health. Some clones in this sample may be carry-over from other donors' samples. This chain's CDR3 is CASSLALAGVGETQYF. CDR3 nucleotides: TGTGCCAGCAGCTTAGCGCTAGCGGGAGTTGGGGAGACCCAGTACTTC.